The clone carrying this TCR beta chain was observed many times. This sample was taken from a study of early T cells in non-severe SARS-CoV-2 infection. The CDR3 spans 15 residues. V lost 5 bases to trimming and J lost 1 base, with 15 bases between them. Germline CDR1 reads DFQATT; CDR2 reads SNEGSKA (reference sequence). Each CDR3 protein is one row after TCRdb ran MiXCR on the 5' RACE reads. Found here are 38,000 or so distinct CDR3 sequences, approximately 4.6% of them singletons; the top ten hold around 15%. The source of this sequence is an adult who was a healthcare worker with PCR-confirmed SARS-CoV-2 infection or an uninfected control (not recorded which). Sample: whole blood. The rearrangement links TRBV20-1 to TRBJ2-4; D may be TRBD2 (7 bases). DNA of the CDR3: TGCAGTGCTGGTGGGGGGGCCGGGGCCAAAAACATTCAGTACTTC. This translates into CSAGGGAGAKNIQYF.